The 25 T cell receptor beta chains in this list originate from one sample, sequenced in a study of blood T cell repertoires in COVID-19. Profiled with immunoSEQ multiplex PCR; TCRdb holds only in-frame clones, not every one. The table shows about 15,000 clones, with around 73% occurring only once. Sequencing used peripheral blood. The receptors originated from a human donor in a cohort sampled during active COVID-19.

The chain recombines TRBV6-2 or TRBV6-3 with TRBJ2-2, with D uncertain. The CDR3 consists of 12 residues. Trimming cost V 5 bases and J 2 bases, with 3 bases left between them. Per the germline V gene, CDR1 is MNHEY and CDR2 is SVGEGT. CDR3 sequence (DNA): TGTGCCAGCAGTACAAACACCGGGGAGCTGTTTTTT. Its protein product is CASSTNTGELFF.

The chain carries TRBV19 and TRBJ2-1, with 7 bases identical to TRBD2. CDR3 length equals 15 residues. V lost 1 base and J lost 7; bases outside the gene matches: 7. Germline V gene sequence: CDR1 LNHDA, CDR2 SQIVND (reference sequence). The CDR3 protein is CASSIGTSFRNEQFF. CDR3 nucleotide sequence: TGTGCCAGTAGTATAGGGACTAGTTTCCGGAATGAGCAGTTCTTC.

The gene calls are TRBV27 and TRBJ2-7; 11 bases are a match to TRBD2. J was trimmed by 2 bases and V by 5 bases; bases with no gene match: 17. Germline-derived CDR1 and CDR2 are MNHEY and SMNVEV (reference sequence). This CDR3 region has 19 residues. The CDR3 DNA is TGTGCCAGCAGTCCGATTCGACTAGCGGGAATCACGATAGCCTACGAGCAGTACTTC. Protein sequence: CASSPIRLAGITIAYEQYF.

This chain connects TRBV18 to TRBJ1-1; D remains ambiguous. V was trimmed by 2 bases and J by 8 bases, leaving 15 bases between them. There are 14 residues in the CDR3. Germline CDR1 is KGHSH and CDR2 is LQKENI. The CDR3 coding sequence is TGTGCCAGCTCACCAAACGGCCAATTACAGGAAGCTTTCTTT. Its protein product is CASSPNGQLQEAFF.

The genes are TRBV30 and TRBJ2-7, with 8 bases identical to TRBD2. This CDR3 is built from 14 residues. Unmatched junction bases numbered 7, after V lost 3 bases and J lost 3 bases. Germline CDR1 reads GTSNPN; CDR2 reads SVGIG (reference sequence). CDR3 region: CAWSPAGEFYEQYF. The CDR3 DNA is TGTGCCTGGAGCCCAGCGGGGGAATTCTACGAGCAGTACTTC.

The CDR3 DNA sequence: TGCGCCAGCAGCTTGGTGCAGGGCGGATTGAGTTCACCCCTCCACTTT. It encodes CASSLVQGGLSSPLHF. The chain recombines TRBV5-1 with TRBJ1-6; perhaps TRBD1 as D (5 bases). This CDR3 is 16 amino acids long. Between the trimmed V and J ends, which lost 0 bases and 9 bases, there was a span of 16 bases. The V gene's germline CDR1 is SGHRS and CDR2 YFSETQ.

V and J are TRBV21-1 and TRBJ2-3; TRBD2 reflects the table's D call only, with no check against the DNA. TRBV21-1 is tagged as a pseudogene. The CDR3 runs to 14 residues. The CDR3 reads CASSKARPRGTQYF. For the CDR3, the DNA is TGTGCCAGCAGCAAAGCGCGGCCGCGGGGTACGCAGTATTTT.

The chain combines TRBV6-2 or TRBV6-3 with TRBJ2-7; no firm D call. The CDR3 is 12 amino acids. The V and J ends lost 5 bases and 4 bases respectively, with 9 bases between them. CDR1 MNHEY and CDR2 SVGEGT come from the germline V gene. DNA of the CDR3: TGTGCCAGCAGTCGAGTACCATACGAGCAGTACTTC. This gives the protein CASSRVPYEQYF.

V is TRBV5-1 and J is TRBJ1-6, with D maybe TRBD1 (6 bases). Trimming cost V 1 base and J 7 bases, with 12 bases left between them. Germline assignment: CDR1 SGHRS and CDR2 YFSETQ. The CDR3 is made up of 15 amino acids. The chain's CDR3 is CASSLLGQSNSPLHF. The CDR3 DNA reads as TGCGCCAGCAGCTTGCTCGGACAGAGCAATTCACCCCTCCACTTT.

The V gene is TRBV6-5, the J gene TRBJ2-3; perhaps TRBD2 as D (6 bases). Trimming removed 5 bases at V and 3 bases at J, with 12 bases between. The CDR3 has 14 residues. Germline loops: CDR1 MNHEY, CDR2 SVGAGI. The CDR3 DNA follows: TGTGCCAGCAGTAGCGGGCGGGGAACAGATACGCAGTATTTT. Protein: CASSSGRGTDTQYF.

This chain joins TRBV29-1 and TRBJ1-2; no clear D. Trimming shortened V by 1 base and J by 12 bases, and 15 bases separated the two germline ends. CDR3 size: 12 residues. In germline, CDR1 is SQVTM, CDR2 ANQGSEA. The CDR3 DNA follows: TGCAGCGTTGAAGGGGGAGACATCCCACACACCTTC. It is translated as CSVEGGDIPHTF. The full variable domain, its missing parts supplied by reference TRBV29-1 and TRBJ1-2, is SAVISQKPSRDICQRGTSLTIQCQVDSQVTMMFWYRQQPGQSLTLIATANQGSEATYESGFVIDKFPISRPNLTFSTLTVSNMSPEDSSIYLCSVEGGDIPHTFGSGTRLTVV.

The chain joins TRBV12-3 or TRBV12-4 to TRBJ2-7; TRBD1 might be the D (5 bases). CDR3 size: 10 residues. Trimming cost V 11 bases and J 3 bases, with 8 bases left between them. The CDR3 DNA is TGTGCCCCCAGGGACTACGAGCAGTACTTC. Encoded protein: CAPRDYEQYF.

This chain uses TRBV4-1 with TRBJ1-6, with a weak D call TRBD1 (6 bases). The CDR3 contains 19 residues. V was pared by 0 bases and J by 0 bases, with 15 bases between. Germline CDR1 is MGHRA and CDR2 is YSYEKL. The CDR3 sequence is CASSQDPLTGSSYNSPLHF. The CDR3 DNA reads as TGCGCCAGCAGCCAAGATCCTTTAACAGGGAGCTCCTATAATTCACCCCTCCACTTT.

The chain has TRBV7-9 and TRBJ2-3; TRBD2 matches at 12 bases. The germline V gene encodes CDR1 SEHNR and CDR2 FQNEAQ (reference sequence). The trim removed 4 bases at V and 2 bases at J, leaving 7 bases unmatched. The CDR3 length is 17 residues. CDR3 coding DNA: TGTGCCAGCAGCTCCATCCTAGCGGGGGGGAACACAGATACGCAGTATTTT. This encodes CASSSILAGGNTDTQYF.

This clone was recorded once. V usage is TRBV20-1 and J usage is TRBJ2-5; 10 nucleotides line up with TRBD2. The germline V gene has CDR1 DFQATT and CDR2 SNEGSKA (reference sequence). This CDR3 spans 15 amino acids. V lost 6 bases to trimming and J lost 3 bases; unmatched junction nucleotides: 10. DNA for the CDR3: TGCAGTGCGAGTAAGCGGGGGGGCCTGAAAGAGACCCAGTACTTC. Protein product: CSASKRGGLKETQYF.

The chain's CDR3 is CASRGGEYGYTF. The CDR3 DNA reads TGTGCCAGCCGGGGGGGGGAGTATGGCTACACCTTC. This chain connects TRBV28 to TRBJ1-2; a weak D match, TRBD1 (5 bases). V lost 8 bases, J lost 5 bases, and 12 bases lay in between. The length of the CDR3 is 12 residues. Germline lookup yields CDR1 MDHEN and CDR2 SYDVKM.

In its sample, this clone was seen a few times. The rearrangement uses TRBV7-2 and TRBJ2-3; D is perhaps TRBD1 (6 bases). Germline V gene sequence: CDR1 SGHTA, CDR2 FQGNSA. The CDR3 extends over 13 amino acids. Trimming pared 5 bases from V and 6 bases from J, leaving 12 bases between. The CDR3 here is CASSKDQGDTQYF. CDR3 nucleotide sequence: TGTGCCAGCAGCAAAGACCAGGGGGATACGCAGTATTTT.

The chain recombines TRBV21-1 with TRBJ2-7; the table gives TRBD1 as D, unverified against the DNA. TRBV21-1 is tagged as a pseudogene. The CDR3 runs to 16 residues. DNA of the CDR3: TGTGCCAGCAGCAAAGAAGGACAGGGGGGTCTGTACGAGCAGTACTTC. This gives the protein CASSKEGQGGLYEQYF.

This clone was found once. J is TRBJ1-1 and V is TRBV12-3 or TRBV12-4; a possible D gene is TRBD1 (5 bases). Trimming took 3 bases from V and 5 from J, leaving 10 bases between them. The CDR3 runs 13 residues. Here the CDR3 reads CASSLGQRTEAFF. CDR3 nucleotides: TGTGCCAGCAGTTTGGGGCAGAGGACTGAAGCTTTCTTT.

This clone is a singleton in its sample. The chain is built from TRBV28 and TRBJ1-6; the D gene is possibly TRBD1 (5 bases). V shed 8 bases and J shed 8 bases, with 22 bases lying between them. Germline assignment: CDR1 MDHEN and CDR2 SYDVKM. The CDR3 has 16 residues. CDR3 in amino acids: CASYPGGFEGDSPLHF. CDR3 DNA: TGTGCCAGCTACCCCGGGGGATTTGAAGGGGATTCACCCCTCCACTTT.

The CDR3 DNA is TGTGCCAGCAGTCCCGGACAGTTAGAGGGCTACACCTTC. Translating it yields CASSPGQLEGYTF. V gene TRBV12-3 or TRBV12-4 combines with J gene TRBJ1-2, with D perhaps matching TRBD1 (6 bases). CDR3 length: 13 amino acids. Trimming removed 5 bases at V and 8 bases at J, with 15 bases between.

The J gene is TRBJ2-1, the V gene TRBV9, with 11 nucleotides matching TRBD2. V lost 3 bases to trimming and J lost 7 bases; unmatched junction nucleotides: 9. Germline-derived CDR1 and CDR2 are SGDLS and YYNGEE. This CDR3 is built from 16 residues. CDR3 protein: CASSAVAGGQRNEQFF. The CDR3 nucleotides read TGTGCCAGCAGCGCGGTAGCGGGGGGGCAGCGGAATGAGCAGTTCTTC.

The chain employs TRBV12-3 or TRBV12-4 and TRBJ2-1; D is uncertain. The CDR3 extends over 13 amino acids. V lost 5 bases and J 9 bases, leaving 14 bases between the germline ends. The DNA of the CDR3 is TGTGCCAGCAGTCTTGCCCTCACCGGTGAGCAGTTCTTC. Translating gives CASSLALTGEQFF.

The CDR3 loop reads CATSRVGQGAQPQHF. Written as DNA, the CDR3 is TGTGCCACCAGCAGAGTTGGACAGGGGGCTCAGCCCCAGCATTTT. V gene TRBV15 combines with J gene TRBJ1-5; 11 nucleotides match TRBD1. V was pared by 1 base and J by 6 bases, with 2 bases of the junction left unmatched. The germline V gene has CDR1 LNHNV and CDR2 YYDKDF (reference sequence). This CDR3 is built from 15 residues.

Details on this clone: No DNA is shown, since the ends of the CDR3 on it are uncertain; the CDR3 is the one TCRdb lists. V usage is TRBV28 and J usage is TRBJ2-7; TRBD2 is the table's D call, not checked against the DNA. Germline V gene data show CDR1 as MDHEN and CDR2 as SYDVKM. Inclusive of both ends, the CDR3 amounts to 14 amino acids. CDR3 sequence: CASSSSGIRYEQYF.